Below, 6 T cell receptor beta chains from the same sample are listed, as sequenced in a study of shared clonotypes between healthy human individuals. Assay used: immunoSEQ multiplex PCR; TCRdb lists only in-frame clones, some missing. Here the sample spans about 2.5 million clones, 85% to 95% being singletons. The sequenced sample consisted of naive CD4+ T cells from PBMCs. The subset is: CD45RA+ positively selected. The receptors were sampled from a man younger than 35 in good health. Some clones in this sample may be carry-over from other donors' samples.

This chain joins TRBV9 and TRBJ2-2; D possibly uses TRBD1 or TRBD2 (5 bases each). Germline V gene lookup returns CDR1 SGDLS and CDR2 YYNGEE. Between the trimmed V and J ends, which lost 2 bases and 2 bases, there was a span of 13 bases. The CDR3 contains 16 residues. The CDR3 sequence is CASSVFGAVNTGELFF. The CDR3 DNA follows: TGTGCCAGCAGCGTCTTCGGGGCCGTCAACACCGGGGAGCTGTTTTTT.

The chain is built from TRBV5-1 and TRBJ2-2, with 7 bases matching TRBD1. The CDR3 length is 16 residues. The germline V gene has CDR1 SGHRS and CDR2 YFSETQ. The ends lost 0 bases at V and 5 bases at J; junction bases unmatched: 7. The CDR3: CASSLEGASFTGELFF. In nucleotides, the CDR3 is TGCGCCAGCAGCTTGGAGGGGGCTAGTTTTACCGGGGAGCTGTTTTTT.

This rearrangement joins TRBV18 to TRBJ2-1; D uncertain. Looked up from germline, CDR1 is KGHSH and CDR2 is LQKENI. V lost 4 bases and J 8 bases, leaving 9 bases between the germline ends. This CDR3 is built from 12 residues. CDR3 nucleotide sequence: TGTGCCAGCTCACAAGTCATCGATGAGCAGTTCTTC. It encodes CASSQVIDEQFF.

V and J are TRBV11-3 and TRBJ2-3, with TRBD1 identical over 8 bases. With V trimmed by 5 bases and J by 1 base, 2 bases remained unmatched. The CDR3 length is 14 residues. Germline V gene lookup returns CDR1 SGHNT and CDR2 YENEEA. The CDR3 DNA follows: TGTGCCAGCAGCCCGGACAGGGGCACAGATACGCAGTATTTT. Protein sequence: CASSPDRGTDTQYF.

The chain couples TRBV19 to TRBJ2-2, with unresolved D. This CDR3 contains 14 residues. Looked up from germline, CDR1 is LNHDA and CDR2 is SQIVND (reference sequence). V was shortened by 8 bases and J by 0 bases, with 10 bases between the two germline ends. The DNA of the CDR3 is TGTGCCAGTCGACAAGACGCGAACACCGGGGAGCTGTTTTTT. Translation gives CASRQDANTGELFF. The whole variable domain, filled in from reference TRBV19 and TRBJ2-2, reads DGGITQSPKYLFRKEGQNVTLSCEQNLNHDAMYWYRQDPGQGLRLIYYSQIVNDFQKGDIAEGYSVSREKKESFPLTVTSAQKNPTAFYLCASRQDANTGELFFGEGSRLTVL.

This clone was recorded once. This chain links TRBV14 with TRBJ2-7, with D possibly TRBD2 on 6 matching bases. Looked up from germline, CDR1 is SGHDN and CDR2 is FVKESK. Trimming removed 3 bases from V and 3 bases from J, with 18 bases in between. There are 16 residues in the CDR3. The CDR3 region is CASSHLPGTGDYEQYF. The CDR3 region has the DNA TGTGCCAGCAGCCATCTCCCCGGGACTGGAGACTACGAGCAGTACTTC. Looking up the rest from reference TRBV14 and TRBJ2-7 gives the full variable domain: EAGVTQFPSHSVIEKGQTVTLRCDPISGHDNLYWYRRVMGKEIKFLLHFVKESKQDESGMPNNRFLAERTGGTYSTLKVQPAELEDSGVYFCASSHLPGTGDYEQYFGPGTRLTVT.